A selection of T cell receptor beta chains follows, all from one sample in a study of shared clonotypes between healthy human individuals. This table comes from immunoSEQ multiplex PCR, and its TCRdb copy is limited to in-frame clones, with some not included. The sample gives under 2,000,000 clones, approximately 94% of which show up once; roughly 1.2% is in the top ten. Input material: naive CD8+ T cells sorted from blood. Receptor source: a young man in good health. Both conserved end residues are part of each CDR3. A D gene is named only where the DNA matches it firmly. For some rows the clone size is stated as once, few or many, or as a class when expanded; others skip it.

J | D | size | length | V | DNA | CDR3
TRBJ2-3 | NA | NA | 14 | TRBV10-1 | TGCGCCAGCAGTGTTGACAGGAGCACAGATACGCAGTATTTT | CASSVDRSTDTQYF
TRBJ2-7 | NA | NA | 14 | TRBV6-5 | TGTGCCAGCAGTTGGGGGCTACGGCCAGACGAGCAGTACTTC | CASSWGLRPDEQYF
TRBJ2-5 | NA | NA | 15 | TRBV27 | TGTGCCAGCAGTTTGGGGCTGGGGGAAATGGAGACCCAGTACTTC | CASSLGLGEMETQYF
TRBJ2-3 | NA | once | 14 | TRBV9 | TGTGCCAGCAGCGTTAGTGATGTCGCAGATACGCAGTATTTT | CASSVSDVADTQYF
TRBJ1-1 | NA | NA | 14 | TRBV19 | TGTGCCAGTAGATGGGGGGGGACGAACACTGAAGCTTTCTTT | CASRWGGTNTEAFF
TRBJ2-7 | TRBD2 | NA | 14 | TRBV5-6 | TGTGCCAGCAGCTCGGGACTAGCAGACTACGAGCAGTACTTC | CASSSGLADYEQYF
TRBJ2-3 | TRBD1 | NA | 15 | TRBV4-3 | TGCGCCAGCAGCCAAGATGGGACAGGGGGAGATACGCAGTATTTT | CASSQDGTGGDTQYF
TRBJ2-7 | TRBD1 | NA | 16 | TRBV2 | TGTGCCAGCAGTGAAACCGCCGGGACAGGTTATTACGAGCAGTACTTC | CASSETAGTGYYEQYF
TRBJ2-2 | TRBD2 | NA | 17 | TRBV4-3 | TGCGCCAGCAGCCAAGAACCTAGCGGGGGATACACCGGGGAGCTGTTTTTT | CASSQEPSGGYTGELFF
TRBJ2-5 | TRBD2 | NA | 16 | TRBV7-2 | TGTGCCAGCAGTTGGACTAGCGGGAGCGGATGGGAGACCCAGTACTTC | CASSWTSGSGWETQYF
TRBJ2-2 | NA | few | 13 | TRBV25-1 | TGTGCCAGCACTCAGGGTACGCCCGGGGAGCTGTTTTTT | CASTQGTPGELFF
TRBJ2-7 | TRBD2 | NA | 15 | TRBV7-9 | TGTGCCAGCAGCCTAGCGGGAGGGTCCCCCTACGAGCAGTACTTC | CASSLAGGSPYEQYF
TRBJ1-5 | NA | NA | 14 | TRBV12-5 | TGTGCTAGTGGCCGAGAAGATAGCAATCAGCCCCAGCATTTT | CASGREDSNQPQHF
TRBJ1-1 | NA | once | 15 | TRBV4-1 | TGCGCCAGCAGCCAAGAGGGAGGTTTGAACACTGAAGCTTTCTTT | CASSQEGGLNTEAFF
TRBJ2-5 | NA | NA | 17 | TRBV4-3 | TGCGCCAGCAGCCAAGGGTTGGGGGGCCTAATCCAAGAGACCCAGTACTTC | CASSQGLGGLIQETQYF
TRBJ1-2 | NA | NA | 15 | TRBV11-2 | TGTGCCAGCAGCTTAGCGGTTTCAGGGGTTGGCGGCTACACCTTC | CASSLAVSGVGGYTF
TRBJ1-4 | TRBD1 | NA | 15 | TRBV5-1 | TGCGCCAGCAGCTACGGACAGGCAATTAATGAAAAACTGTTTTTT | CASSYGQAINEKLFF
TRBJ1-3 | NA | few | 15 | TRBV27 | TGTGCCAGCAGTTTTCCCAGATCGAGTGGAAACACCATATATTTT | CASSFPRSSGNTIYF
TRBJ1-1 | TRBD1 | NA | 16 | TRBV13 | TGTGCCAGCAGTTCAACCCCTAAGGGGGCGGACACTGAAGCTTTCTTT | CASSSTPKGADTEAFF
TRBJ1-1 | NA | NA | 15 | TRBV6-6 | TGTGCCAGCAACCATCCCTCGACAGAGAACACTGAAGCTTTCTTT | CASNHPSTENTEAFF
TRBJ2-7 | NA | NA | 12 | TRBV7-2 | TGTGCCAGCAGCCCCCAGGGGAGCGAGCAGTACTTC | CASSPQGSEQYF
TRBJ2-2 | NA | NA | 13 | TRBV30 | TGTGCCTGGACCAACGGGATCACCGGGGAGCTGTTTTTT | CAWTNGITGELFF
TRBJ2-7 | NA | NA | 15 | TRBV10-3 | TGTGCCATCAGTCCCCCTCTGGGGGGTGAGGGCGAGCAGTACTTC | CAISPPLGGEGEQYF
TRBJ2-1 | NA | NA | 12 | TRBV27 | TGTGCCAGCAGTTTTCGGGGCAATGAGCAGTTCTTC | CASSFRGNEQFF
TRBJ1-2 | NA | NA | 15 | TRBV5-4 | TGTGCCAGCAGCTACGCAGGGGTGCCGGGGTATGGCTACACCTTC | CASSYAGVPGYGYTF
TRBJ1-5 | NA | NA | 15 | TRBV7-6 | TGTGCCAGCAGCTTTAGCGCAGGGGCCGATCAGCCCCAGCATTTT | CASSFSAGADQPQHF
TRBJ2-7 | NA | NA | 13 | TRBV7-9 | TGTGCCAGCAGCGACGGACTGACCTACGAGCAGTACTTC | CASSDGLTYEQYF
TRBJ2-7 | NA | NA | 14 | TRBV6-1 | TGTGCCAGCAGAGACCTGACAGATACCTACGAGCAGTACTTC | CASRDLTDTYEQYF
TRBJ2-7 | NA | NA | 13 | TRBV27 | TGTGCCAGCAGTTTAGGGCCCCAAGGCGAGCAGTACTTC | CASSLGPQGEQYF
TRBJ2-1 | NA | NA | 14 | TRBV5-4 | TGTGCCAGCAGCCCCTCCTCCGCTTACAATGAGCAGTTCTTC | CASSPSSAYNEQFF
TRBJ1-1 | NA | NA | 11 | TRBV30 | TGTGCCTGGAGGCGCGGTATTGAAGCTTTCTTT | CAWRRGIEAFF
TRBJ1-1 | NA | NA | 13 | TRBV6-5 | TGTGCCAGCAGTTACTCGATCGGAACTGAAGCTTTCTTT | CASSYSIGTEAFF
TRBJ1-1 | TRBD1 | NA | 13 | TRBV10-3 | TGTGCCATCAGTTGGACAGGGGGCACTGAAGCTTTCTTT | CAISWTGGTEAFF
TRBJ2-7 | NA | once | 11 | TRBV11-2 | TGTGCCAGCAGCTTTGGATTCGAGCAGTACTTC | CASSFGFEQYF